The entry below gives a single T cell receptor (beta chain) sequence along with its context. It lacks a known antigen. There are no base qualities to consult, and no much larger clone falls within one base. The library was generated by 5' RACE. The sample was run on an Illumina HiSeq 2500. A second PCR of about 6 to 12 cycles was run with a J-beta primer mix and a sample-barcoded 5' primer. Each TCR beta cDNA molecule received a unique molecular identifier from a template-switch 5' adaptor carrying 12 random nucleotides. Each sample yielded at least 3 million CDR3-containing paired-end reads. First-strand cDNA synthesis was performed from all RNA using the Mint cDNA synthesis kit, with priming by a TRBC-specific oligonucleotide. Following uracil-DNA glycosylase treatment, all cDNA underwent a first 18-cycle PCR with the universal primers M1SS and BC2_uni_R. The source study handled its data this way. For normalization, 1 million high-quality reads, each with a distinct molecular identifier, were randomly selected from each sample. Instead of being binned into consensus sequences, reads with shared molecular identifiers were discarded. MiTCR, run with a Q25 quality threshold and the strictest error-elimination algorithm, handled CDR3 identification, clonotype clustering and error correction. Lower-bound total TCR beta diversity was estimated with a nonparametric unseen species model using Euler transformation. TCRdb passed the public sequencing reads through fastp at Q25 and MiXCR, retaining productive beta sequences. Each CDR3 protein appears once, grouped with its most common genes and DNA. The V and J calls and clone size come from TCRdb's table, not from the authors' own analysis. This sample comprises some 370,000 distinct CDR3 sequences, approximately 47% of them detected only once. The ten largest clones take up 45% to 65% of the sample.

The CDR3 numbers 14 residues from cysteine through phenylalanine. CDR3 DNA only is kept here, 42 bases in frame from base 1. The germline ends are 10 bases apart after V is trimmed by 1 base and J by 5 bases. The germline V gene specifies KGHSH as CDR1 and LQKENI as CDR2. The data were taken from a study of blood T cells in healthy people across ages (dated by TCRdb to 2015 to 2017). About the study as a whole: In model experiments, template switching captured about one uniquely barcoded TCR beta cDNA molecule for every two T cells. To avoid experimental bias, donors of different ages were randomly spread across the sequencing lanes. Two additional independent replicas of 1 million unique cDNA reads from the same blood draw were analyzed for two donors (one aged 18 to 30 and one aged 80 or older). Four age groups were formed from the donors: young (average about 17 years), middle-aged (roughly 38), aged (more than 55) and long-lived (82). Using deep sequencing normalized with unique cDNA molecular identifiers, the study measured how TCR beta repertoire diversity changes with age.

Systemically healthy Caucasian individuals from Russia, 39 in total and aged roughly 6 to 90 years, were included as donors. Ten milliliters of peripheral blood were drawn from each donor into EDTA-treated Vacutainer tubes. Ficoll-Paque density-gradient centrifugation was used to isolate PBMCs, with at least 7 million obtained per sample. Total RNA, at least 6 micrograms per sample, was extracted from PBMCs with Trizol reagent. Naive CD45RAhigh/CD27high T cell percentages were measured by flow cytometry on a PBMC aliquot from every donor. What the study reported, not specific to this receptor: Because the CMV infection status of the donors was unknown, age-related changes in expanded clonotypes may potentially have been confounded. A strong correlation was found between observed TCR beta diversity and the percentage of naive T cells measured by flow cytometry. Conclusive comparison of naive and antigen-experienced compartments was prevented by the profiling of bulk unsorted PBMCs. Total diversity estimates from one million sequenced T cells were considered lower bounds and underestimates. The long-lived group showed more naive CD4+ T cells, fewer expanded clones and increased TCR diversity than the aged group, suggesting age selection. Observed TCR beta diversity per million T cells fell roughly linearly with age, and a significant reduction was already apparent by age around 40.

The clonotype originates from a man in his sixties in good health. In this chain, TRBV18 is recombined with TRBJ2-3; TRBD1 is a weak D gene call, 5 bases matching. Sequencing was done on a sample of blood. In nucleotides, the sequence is TGTGCCAGCTCACCACGCAGGGCGGAAGATACGCAGTATTTT. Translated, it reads CASSPRRAEDTQYF.